This T cell receptor beta chain emerged from a study of T cell changes during pregnancy in multiple sclerosis. Only one count was recorded for this clone. The V gene's germline CDR1 is SGHKS and CDR2 YYEKEE (reference sequence). The CDR3 is 15 residues long. Trimming took off 3 bases at V and 0 bases at J, with 10 bases between the two ends. The protocol was immunoSEQ multiplex PCR, while the TCRdb copy is restricted to in-frame clones and leaves out a portion. This table holds about 8,500 clones, about 85% found once. Sequenced here: CD8+ T cells from peripheral blood mononuclear cells, sampled in the first trimester of pregnancy. The sequence came from a female donor in good health, enrolled as a control in a pregnancy study. V is TRBV5-5 and J is TRBJ1-3, with D perhaps TRBD1 (6 bases). The CDR3 DNA reads TGTGCCAGCAGCTCCGAGGGGGTCTCTGGAAACACCATATATTTT. Translation: CASSSEGVSGNTIYF.